This TCR beta chain was observed in a study of long-term antiretroviral therapy in people with HIV. V shed 4 bases and J shed 3 bases, with 14 bases lying between them. Germline-derived CDR1 and CDR2 are SGHNT and YYREEE (reference sequence). The CDR3 has 14 amino acids. Every one of the participants with HIV received treatment in the United States. immunoSEQ v3.0 was run at survey level. Clones were read by immunoSEQ multiplex PCR, and TCRdb kept only the in-frame ones, dropping some. The sample consists of approximately 18,000 clones, approximately 91% of them appearing once. The clonotype originates from a woman between 35 and 50 years old with HIV. This sample comprised unsorted PBMCs, obtained 0.6 years after starting antiretroviral therapy. The V call is TRBV5-4, the J call TRBJ2-7; D possibly corresponds to TRBD1 (6 bases). CDR3 protein: CASSKTGFYYEQYF. The CDR3 DNA sequence: TGTGCCAGCAGCAAGACAGGTTTTTACTACGAGCAGTACTTC.